This entry features one T cell receptor (beta chain) sequence. Antigen unknown. This CDR3 is 16 amino acids long. V was trimmed by 0 bases and J by 0 bases, leaving 6 bases between them. Germline CDR1 reads MGHRA; CDR2 reads YSYEKL. The data were obtained in a study of lymphopenia after photon versus proton radiotherapy. Some clones are missing from TCRdb's copy, which holds only in-frame ones; the method was immunoSEQ multiplex PCR. This sample has around 25,000 clones; 75% to 90% occur once, and the top ten carry roughly a quarter. Study results and limitations: Under photons, naive T cells and diversity fell while effector/memory populations rose. After the lymphocyte nadir, photon-treated repertoires showed oligoclonal expansion, especially of CD8+ Temra cells. Better survival with proton therapy was suggested as possible, not demonstrated.

The J gene is TRBJ2-6, the V gene TRBV4-1; D gene ambiguous. The sample was peripheral blood, taken from a patient treated with photon-based radiotherapy. The sequence was collected from a man aged 35 to 55 with gastric cancer. CDR3 loop: CASSQEEFSGANVLTF. DNA of the CDR3: TGCGCCAGCAGCCAAGAGGAATTCTCTGGGGCCAACGTCCTGACTTTC.